This T cell receptor beta chain is drawn from a study of T cell changes during pregnancy in multiple sclerosis. Per germline, CDR1 GTSNPN and CDR2 SVGIG (reference sequence). The CDR3 consists of 14 residues. Trimming left V 3 bases short and J 4 bases short, with 13 bases between. Using immunoSEQ multiplex PCR, the repertoire was profiled, and TCRdb retains in-frame clones only, with some absent. The sample yields over 50,000 clones, 80% to 90% seen once. Material for sequencing was peripheral blood from another person, used as feeder cells. V gene TRBV30 combines with J gene TRBJ1-5, with D possibly matching TRBD1 (6 bases). The sequence came from a human donor whose cells served as feeder cells for cultures in a pregnancy study. The DNA for the CDR3 is TGTGCCTGGAGCGGGGGGCAGGGAAATCAGCCCCAGCATTTT. This sequence encodes CAWSGGQGNQPQHF. The full variable domain, in which reference TRBV30 and TRBJ1-5 provide the parts outside the CDR3, is SQTIHQWPATLVQPVGSPLSLECTVEGTSNPNLYWYRQAAGRGLQLLFYSVGIGQISSEVPQNLSASRPQDRQFILSSKKLLLSDSGFYLCAWSGGQGNQPQHFGDGTRLSIL.